This T cell receptor beta chain was identified during a study of OX40 agonist ivuxolimab in advanced cancers. Study-wide background: Therapy given before enrollment (anti-PD-1, anti-PD-L1 or anti-CTLA-4) was allowed, and over 35% had some.

This table comes from immunoSEQ multiplex PCR, and its TCRdb copy is limited to in-frame clones, with some not included. The sample holds 50,000 or so clones, 86% seen once. On this clone itself: Its antigen is still unknown.

Germline lookup yields CDR1 MGHRA and CDR2 YSYEKL. V shed 4 bases, J shed 4 bases, and the junction held 9 bases outside the gene matches. The CDR3 is 16 residues long. General study findings and limits: The antigens recognized by the expanded peripheral T cells, that is their antigen specificity, were not determined. Both blood CD4+ and CD8+ T cells showed clonal growth by week 6 at 0.1 to 3.0 mg/kg.

Sampling of blood occurred at baseline, cycle 4 day 1, and cycle 7 day 1. The sample consisted of CD4+ or CD8+ T cells sorted from blood, taken in a trial of the OX40 agonist ivuxolimab. V usage is TRBV4-1 and J usage is TRBJ2-3; 9 bases are a match to TRBD2. The source is an adult with an advanced solid tumor such as melanoma, head and neck, liver or kidney cancer. CDR3 region: CASSPRPSGAADTQYF. CDR3 DNA sequence: TGCGCCAGCAGCCCAAGGCCTAGCGGGGCGGCAGATACGCAGTATTTT.